The text below deals with one T cell receptor beta chain. Assay: immunoSEQ multiplex PCR; the TCRdb copy retains only in-frame clones and omits some. The top ten hold 3% of the sample, which has tens of thousands of clones, roughly 86% seen once. The sample comes from a study of blood T cell repertoires in COVID-19. The overall study: T cells, B-cell-depleted T cells, or PBMCs provided the cDNA or gDNA that served as material.

J was trimmed by 4 bases and V by 4 bases; bases with no gene match: 9. Germline V gene lookup returns CDR1 MGHRA and CDR2 YSYEKL. The CDR3 is made up of 15 amino acids. The J gene is TRBJ1-2, the V gene TRBV4-1, with TRBD1 matching over 7 bases. The source material was peripheral blood. The TCR sequence derives from a man in his fifties or sixties with active COVID-19. The DNA of the CDR3 is TGCGCCAGCAGCCTTAACGACAGGGCTGGCTATGGCTACACCTTC. This gives the protein CASSLNDRAGYGYTF.